This T cell receptor beta chain is drawn from a study of blood T cell repertoires in COVID-19. Authors' processing steps: The authors estimated nucleated cell counts from reference gene primer amplification. Profiled with immunoSEQ multiplex PCR; TCRdb holds only in-frame clones, not every one. That table supplies the V and J calls and clone size; D and trimming were determined from the DNA. The sample lists about 170,000 clones, roughly 90% occurring once. This sequence was found in a woman between 18 and 30 years old who had recovered from COVID-19. The specimen sequenced was PBMCs or T cells enriched from blood (not recorded which).

CDR3 loop: CASSQGLAGSARGEQYF. CDR3 DNA: TGCGCCAGCAGCCAGGGACTAGCGGGATCCGCGAGGGGGGAGCAGTACTTC. This chain connects TRBV4-1 to TRBJ2-7; TRBD2 matches 13 bases. Germline V lookup: CDR1 MGHRA, CDR2 YSYEKL. V dropped 3 bases and J dropped 7; count of bases not matched to a gene: 12. CDR3 length: 17 residues.